This T cell receptor beta chain was sequenced during a study of early T cells in non-severe SARS-CoV-2 infection. Study-wide background: Bulk RNA isolated from unsorted whole blood underwent sequencing; chains were not paired. Study-level points and caveats: VDJdb matching skewed toward anti-spike CD8 responses, missing private and CD4 specificities.

The CDR3 runs to 14 residues. V was trimmed by 6 bases and J by 1 base, leaving 12 bases between them. The V gene's germline CDR1 is KGHSH and CDR2 LQKENI. The protocol attached unique molecular identifiers to individual cDNA molecules. TCRdb passed the 5' RACE reads through MiXCR, listing each CDR3 protein once. The repertoire consists of roughly 25,000 distinct CDR3 sequences, with about 4% occurring once and the leading ten covering 6% to 6.5%. Many counts were recorded for this clonotype. Antigen unknown. The sequencing sample was made of whole blood. The rearrangement links TRBV18 to TRBJ2-5; D unclear. The origin of this receptor is an adult who was a healthcare worker with PCR-confirmed SARS-CoV-2 infection or an uninfected control (not recorded which). DNA for the CDR3: TGTGCCAGCTCCCTCACAGATACCCAAGAGACCCAGTACTTC. Amino acid sequence: CASSLTDTQETQYF.